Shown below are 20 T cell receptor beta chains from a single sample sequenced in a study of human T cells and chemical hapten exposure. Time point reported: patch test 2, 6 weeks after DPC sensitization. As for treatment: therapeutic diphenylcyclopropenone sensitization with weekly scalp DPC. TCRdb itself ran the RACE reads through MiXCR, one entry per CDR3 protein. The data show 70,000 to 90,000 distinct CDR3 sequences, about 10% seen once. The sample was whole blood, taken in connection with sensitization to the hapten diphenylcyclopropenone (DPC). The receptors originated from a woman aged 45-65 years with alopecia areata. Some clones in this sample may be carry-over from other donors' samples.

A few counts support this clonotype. The DNA for the CDR3 is TGTGCCAGCAGCGTAGGGGCGGGAGCAAGCACAGATACGCAGTATTTT. It translates to CASSVGAGASTDTQYF. The gene calls are TRBV9 and TRBJ2-3; 7 bases are shared with TRBD2. Germline V gene lookup returns CDR1 SGDLS and CDR2 YYNGEE. The CDR3 length is 16 residues. V was pared by 0 bases and J by 0 bases, with 4 bases of the junction left unmatched. The whole variable domain, filled in from reference TRBV9 and TRBJ2-3, reads DSGVTQTPKHLITATGQRVTLRCSPRSGDLSVYWYQQSLDQGLQFLIQYYNGEERAKGNILERFSAQQFPDLHSELNLSSLELGDSALYFCASSVGAGASTDTQYFGPGTRLTVL.

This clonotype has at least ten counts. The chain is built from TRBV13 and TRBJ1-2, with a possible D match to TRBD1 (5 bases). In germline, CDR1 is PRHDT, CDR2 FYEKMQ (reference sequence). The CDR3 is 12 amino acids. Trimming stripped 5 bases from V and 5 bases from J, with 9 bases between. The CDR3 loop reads CASSQDIYGYTF. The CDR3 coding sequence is TGTGCCAGCAGCCAGGACATTTATGGCTACACCTTC.

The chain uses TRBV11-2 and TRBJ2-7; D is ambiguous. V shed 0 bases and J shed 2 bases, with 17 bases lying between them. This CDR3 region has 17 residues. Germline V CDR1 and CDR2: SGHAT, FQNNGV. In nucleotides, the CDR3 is TGTGCCAGCAGCTTAGATAGGAGACCGGGCTTTACCTACGAGCAGTACTTC. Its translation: CASSLDRRPGFTYEQYF. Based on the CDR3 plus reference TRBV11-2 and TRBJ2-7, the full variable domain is EAGVAQSPRYKIIEKRQSVAFWCNPISGHATLYWYQQILGQGPKLLIQFQNNGVVDDSQLPKDRFSAERLKGVDSTLKIQPAKLEDSAVYLCASSLDRRPGFTYEQYFGPGTRLTVT.

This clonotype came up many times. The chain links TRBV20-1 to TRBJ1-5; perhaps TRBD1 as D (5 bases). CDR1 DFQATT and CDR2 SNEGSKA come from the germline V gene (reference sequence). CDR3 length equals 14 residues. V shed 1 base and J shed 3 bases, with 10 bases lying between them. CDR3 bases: TGCAGTGCTAGAGCCCCGGGGGTCAATCAGCCCCAGCATTTT. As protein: CSARAPGVNQPQHF.

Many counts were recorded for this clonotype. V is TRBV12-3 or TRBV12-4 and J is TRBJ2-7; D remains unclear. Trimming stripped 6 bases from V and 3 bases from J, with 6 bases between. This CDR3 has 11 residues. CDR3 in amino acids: CASRLSYEQYF. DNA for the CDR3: TGTGCCAGCAGACTTAGCTACGAGCAGTACTTC.

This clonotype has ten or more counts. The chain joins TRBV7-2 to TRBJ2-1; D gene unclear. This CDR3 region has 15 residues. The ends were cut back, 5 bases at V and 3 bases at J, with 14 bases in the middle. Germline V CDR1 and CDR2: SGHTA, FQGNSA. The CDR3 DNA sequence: TGTGCCAGCAGCATTCAGGTAAAGGTCTACAATGAGCAGTTCTTC. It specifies CASSIQVKVYNEQFF.

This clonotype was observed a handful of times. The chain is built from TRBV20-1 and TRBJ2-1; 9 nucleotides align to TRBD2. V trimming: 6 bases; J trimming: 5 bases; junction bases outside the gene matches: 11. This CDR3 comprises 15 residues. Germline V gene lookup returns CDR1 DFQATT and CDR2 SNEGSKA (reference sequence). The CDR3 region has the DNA TGCAGTGCCGCGAGTGGAGGACTAGCGCACAATGAGCAGTTCTTC. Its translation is CSAASGGLAHNEQFF.

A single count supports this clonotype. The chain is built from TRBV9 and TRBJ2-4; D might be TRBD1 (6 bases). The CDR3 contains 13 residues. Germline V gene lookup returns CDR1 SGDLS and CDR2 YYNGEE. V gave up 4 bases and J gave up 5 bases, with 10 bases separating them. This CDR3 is CASSQRTENIQYF. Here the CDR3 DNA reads TGTGCCAGCAGCCAAAGGACAGAAAACATTCAGTACTTC.

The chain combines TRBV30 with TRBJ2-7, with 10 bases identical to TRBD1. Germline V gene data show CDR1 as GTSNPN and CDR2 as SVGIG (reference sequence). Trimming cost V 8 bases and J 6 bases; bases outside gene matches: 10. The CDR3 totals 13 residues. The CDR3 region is CALRDRGFSEQYF. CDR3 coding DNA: TGTGCCCTTCGGGACAGGGGTTTTTCCGAGCAGTACTTC.

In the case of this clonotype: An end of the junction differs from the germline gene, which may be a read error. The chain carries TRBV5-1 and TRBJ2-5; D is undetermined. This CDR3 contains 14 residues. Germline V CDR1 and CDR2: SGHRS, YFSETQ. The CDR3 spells CASSLLANQETQDF. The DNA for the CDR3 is TGCGCCAGCAGCTTGTTAGCTAACCAAGAGACCCAGGACTTC. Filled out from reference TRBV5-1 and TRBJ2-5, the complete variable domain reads KAGVTQTPRYLIKTRGQQVTLSCSPISGHRSVSWYQQTPGQGLQFLFEYFSETQRNKGNFPGRFSGRQFSNSRSEMNVSTLELGDSALYLCASSLLANQETQDFGPGTRLLVL.

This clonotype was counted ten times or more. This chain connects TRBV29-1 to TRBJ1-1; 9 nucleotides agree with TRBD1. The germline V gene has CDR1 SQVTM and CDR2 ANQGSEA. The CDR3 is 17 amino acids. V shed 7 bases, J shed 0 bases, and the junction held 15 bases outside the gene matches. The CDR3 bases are TGCAGCGGGGTTTCGGGACAGGGAAGAGGGCTGAACACTGAAGCTTTCTTT. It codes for CSGVSGQGRGLNTEAFF.

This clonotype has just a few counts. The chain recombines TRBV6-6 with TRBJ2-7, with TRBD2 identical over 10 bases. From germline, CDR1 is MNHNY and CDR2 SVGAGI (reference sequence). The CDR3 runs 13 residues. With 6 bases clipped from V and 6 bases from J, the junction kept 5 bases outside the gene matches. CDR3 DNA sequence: TGTGCCAGCAGCCGGGGACTAGCGACCGAGCAGTACTTC. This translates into CASSRGLATEQYF.

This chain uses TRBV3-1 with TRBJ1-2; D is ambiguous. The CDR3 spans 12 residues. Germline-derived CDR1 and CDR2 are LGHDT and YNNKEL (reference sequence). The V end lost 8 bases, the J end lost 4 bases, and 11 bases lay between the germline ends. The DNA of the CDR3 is TGTGCCAGCTCAATCGGGGTCTATGGCTACACCTTC. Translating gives CASSIGVYGYTF.

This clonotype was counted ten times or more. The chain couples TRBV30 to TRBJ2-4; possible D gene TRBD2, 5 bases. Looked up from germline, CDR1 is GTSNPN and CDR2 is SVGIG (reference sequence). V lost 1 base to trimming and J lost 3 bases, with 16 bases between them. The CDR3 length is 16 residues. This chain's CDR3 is CAWSALEELDKNIQYF. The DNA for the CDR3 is TGTGCCTGGAGTGCGTTGGAGGAGCTTGACAAAAACATTCAGTACTTC.

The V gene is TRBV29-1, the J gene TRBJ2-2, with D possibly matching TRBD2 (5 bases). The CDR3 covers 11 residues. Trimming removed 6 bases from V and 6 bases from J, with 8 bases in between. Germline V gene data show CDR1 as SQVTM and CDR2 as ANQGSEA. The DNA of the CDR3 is TGCAGCGTAAGGGAGTCCGGGGAGCTGTTTTTT. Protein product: CSVRESGELFF.

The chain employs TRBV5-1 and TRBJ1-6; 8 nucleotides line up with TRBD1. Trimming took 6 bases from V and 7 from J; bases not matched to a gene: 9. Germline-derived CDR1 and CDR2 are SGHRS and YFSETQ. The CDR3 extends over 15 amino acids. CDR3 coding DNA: TGCGCCAGCACCGAATTTCAGGGGGCAAATTCACCCCTCCACTTT. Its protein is CASTEFQGANSPLHF. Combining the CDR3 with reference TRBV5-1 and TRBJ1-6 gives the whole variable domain KAGVTQTPRYLIKTRGQQVTLSCSPISGHRSVSWYQQTPGQGLQFLFEYFSETQRNKGNFPGRFSGRQFSNSRSEMNVSTLELGDSALYLCASTEFQGANSPLHFGNGTRLTVT.

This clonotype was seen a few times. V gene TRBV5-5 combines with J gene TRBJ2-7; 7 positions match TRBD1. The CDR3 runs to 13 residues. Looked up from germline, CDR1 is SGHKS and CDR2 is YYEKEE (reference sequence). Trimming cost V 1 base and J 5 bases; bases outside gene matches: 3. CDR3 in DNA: TGTGCCAGCAGCTTGAGGGACAGTAACGAGCAGTACTTC. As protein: CASSLRDSNEQYF.

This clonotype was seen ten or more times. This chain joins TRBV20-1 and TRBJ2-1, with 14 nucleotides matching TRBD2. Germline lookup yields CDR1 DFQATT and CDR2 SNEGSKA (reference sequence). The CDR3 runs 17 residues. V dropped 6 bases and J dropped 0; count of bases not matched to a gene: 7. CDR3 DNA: TGCAGTGCCCTAGGACTAGCGGGAGGCATCTCCTACAATGAGCAGTTCTTC. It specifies CSALGLAGGISYNEQFF.

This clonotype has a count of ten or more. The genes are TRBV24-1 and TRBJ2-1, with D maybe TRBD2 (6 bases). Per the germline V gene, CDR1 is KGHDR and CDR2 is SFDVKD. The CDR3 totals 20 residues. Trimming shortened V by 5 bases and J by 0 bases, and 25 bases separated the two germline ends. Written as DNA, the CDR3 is TGTGCCACCAGTGTATCCCTACGGTCGATTCTAGCGCTCTCCTACAATGAGCAGTTCTTC. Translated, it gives CATSVSLRSILALSYNEQFF.

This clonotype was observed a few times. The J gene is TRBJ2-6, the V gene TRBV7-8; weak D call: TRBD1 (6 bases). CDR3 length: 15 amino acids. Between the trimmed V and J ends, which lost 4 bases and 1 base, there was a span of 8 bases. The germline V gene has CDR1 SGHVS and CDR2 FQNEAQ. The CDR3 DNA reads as TGTGCCAGCAGCTACAGGGTTTCTGGGGCCAACGTCCTGACTTTC. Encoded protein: CASSYRVSGANVLTF.